These T cell receptor beta chains were read from a single sample in a study of lymphopenia after photon versus proton radiotherapy. Profiling relied on immunoSEQ multiplex PCR, and the TCRdb table lists in-frame clones only, not all of them. Of approximately 30,000 clones listed, 90% to 95% were seen once; the top ten hold around 0.72%. The material was peripheral blood, obtained from a patient treated with photon-based radiotherapy. The receptors here all came from a woman aged 45-65 years with cholangiocarcinoma. The CDR3 runs from the conserved cysteine through the conserved F or W. D genes are given only for firm matches.

d_gene	len	v_gene	CDR3aa
-	13	TRBV12-5	CASGRDLSETQYF
-	15	TRBV7-2	CASSLGGISGNTIYF
-	14	TRBV18	CASSPGGRGETQYF
TRBD2	16	TRBV11-2	CASSLDWAGGRETQYF
-	16	TRBV6-5	CASSSHWGKSNYGYTF
-	14	TRBV7-9	CASSPPEMNTEAFF
-	14	TRBV6-5	CASSYSKYNNEQFF
TRBD1	16	TRBV14	CASSPYWTGGNTEAFF
TRBD2	16	TRBV4-3	CASSQAYSGGYNEQFF
TRBD1	16	TRBV19	CASKGGGTERNQPQHF
-	11	TRBV29-1	CSVAAATEAFF
-	13	TRBV7-2	CASSLDRRRGYTF
-	14	TRBV4-3	CASSQEGGYTEAFF
-	16	TRBV21-1	CASSKSPGFPEHGYTF
TRBD1	15	TRBV5-1	CASKPTTGWNRGYTF
-	14	TRBV19	CASSGFNPNYGYTF
TRBD1	16	TRBV10-3	CAISEGTTGVAGELFF
-	13	TRBV19	CASSINRVTEAFF
-	16	TRBV10-3	CAISERAHLGLYEQYF
-	11	TRBV29-1	CSVSTNTEAFF
-	15	TRBV28	CASSLSRDFREKLFF
-	13	TRBV7-2	CASSLKNDYGYTF
TRBD2	14	TRBV10-1	CASSGGTSTDTQYF
-	15	TRBV6-5	CATMREGQFRSPLHF
-	13	TRBV7-9	CAGRGLTGNTIYF
-	14	TRBV30	CAWSENSSGNTIYF
-	16	TRBV5-1	CASSLFPPDANEKLFF
TRBD1	14	TRBV7-2	CASSLQDRGGGYTF
-	14	TRBV5-8	CASRRSQTNEKLFF
TRBD2	15	TRBV7-2	CASSLRLAGGGEQYF
TRBD1	16	TRBV9	CASSVAGWTGNYGYTF
TRBD2	15	TRBV5-1	CASSYGLAGSNEQFF
TRBD2	16	TRBV7-2	CASSFRGGATTDTQYF
-	13	TRBV11-3	CASSLGQWETQYF
-	15	TRBV2	CASNPPSLSGNTIYF
-	13	TRBV27	CASSSRLDTEAFF
-	16	TRBV11-2	CASSPRRGLTNTEAFF
-	16	TRBV7-2	CASTVEQGFGKNIQYF
TRBD2	16	TRBV7-8	CASSFQLAGATDTQYF
TRBD1	18	TRBV2	CASSYSGQASSYNSPLHF
-	15	TRBV28	CASSAGQRALYEQYF
-	11	TRBV20-1	CSLVGSDTQYF
-	13	TRBV6-5	CASSERVGSGYTF
TRBD1	14	TRBV29-1	CSVNPGQGNYGYTF
-	13	TRBV5-6	CASSRGRNYGYTF
TRBD2	14	TRBV6-6	CASSLAGGLNEQYF
TRBD1	16	TRBV7-9	CASSLDGTGIQYGYTF
TRBD2	15	TRBV5-8	CASSSGTSAYNEQFF
TRBD1	16	TRBV5-4	CASSSDVGQVNEKLFF
TRBD1	15	TRBV7-9	CASSPGQAQRYGYTF
-	13	TRBV2	CASGGAGTGELFF
TRBD1	16	TRBV13	CASKDRGEGSNYGYTF
TRBD1	17	TRBV25-1	CASSDNPPGTVYYEQYF
-	14	TRBV5-1	CASSWRGETDTQYF
-	14	TRBV7-8	CASSLVRGSYEQYF
-	15	TRBV30	CAWSGFAVSGNTIYF
-	12	TRBV30	CAWGYTGNTIYF
-	14	TRBV11-2	CASSLGSTNEKLFF